This T cell receptor (beta chain) was sequenced for a study of blood T cell repertoires in COVID-19 (dated by TCRdb to 2018 to 2021). At the level of the whole study: Collaborator samples came from the United States, Italy and Spain and covered acute and convalescent phases of COVID-19. The prospective study material was composed of cDNA or gDNA derived from T cells, B-cell-depleted T cells, or PBMCs. The dataset comprised deeply sampled blood TCRbeta repertoires from subjects exposed to, actively infected with, or recovered from COVID-19. The repertoires were made available in a free public database intended to serve as a resource for research on the immune response to SARS-CoV-2. Samples came from the ongoing ImmuneRACE study (first 160 participants) plus 1,254 subjects from 6 global collaborators. Sample metadata almost always included a de-identified subject ID, COVID-19 status, age in years and sex. Where available, HLA class I and class II types were obtained from metadata supplied by the sample provider rather than from assay-based typing. General conclusions and limits of the study: The amount of clinical and demographic metadata varied by source and participant and was provided uncurated.

Details on this clone: No antigen is known for it. No clone much larger than this one lies a single base away; base qualities are absent.

TCRbeta CDR3 regions were amplified from genomic DNA by means of the immunoSEQ Assay, a bias-controlled multiplex PCR. The original methods were these. Nucleated cell counts per sample were estimated from amplification of reference gene primers within the assay. Sequence reads were collapsed and filtered to measure the absolute abundance of every unique TCRbeta CDR3 rearrangement. For each sample, productive Simpson clonality was calculated as the square root of Simpson's diversity index across productive rearrangements. In TCRdb, the immuneACCESS table is reduced to in-frame sequences with V and J assigned. These tables do not hold every clone; where another copy was compared, an unresolved V gene accounts for under half, and the others remain unexplained. The V and J calls and clone size are taken from that table; D and trimming were inferred from the DNA. In all, the sample holds fewer than 300,000 clones, and 75% to 95% of those were seen once. Roughly 1.1% of the sample goes to the ten largest clones.

Participants in the prospective study were aged about 18 to 90 years, lived in under 30 United States geographic areas, and enrolled through a virtual design. In the prospective study, participants were assigned to cohorts based on the clinical history participants reported in a screening survey and a study questionnaire. For ImmuneRACE Cohort 3, a participant was defined as recovered based on two consecutive negative NP/OP PCR tests, clearance by a healthcare professional, or resolution of symptoms. In the prospective study, mobile phlebotomists collected whole blood, serum and a nasopharyngeal or oropharyngeal swab from each participant. Over an approximately two-month period, participants in the prospective study had the option of providing additional blood draws and questionnaires. Before DNA extraction, prospective study blood samples were shipped either frozen or at room temperature. What was sequenced was PBMCs or T cells enriched from blood (not recorded which). This TCR came from a woman aged 25 to 39 who had recovered from COVID-19.

CDR3 reads: CASSIRLAGIYNEQFF. The DNA is as follows: TGTGCCAGCAGCATCCGACTAGCGGGGATATACAATGAGCAGTTCTTC. The chain couples TRBV11-2 to TRBJ2-1, with 11 junctional bases fitting TRBD2. Measured from the cysteine to the phenylalanine, the CDR3 is 16 residues long. Of the read, only the CDR3 DNA is kept; its 48 bases are in frame from base 1. The germline V gene yields SGHAT for CDR1 and FQNNGV for CDR2. Trimming accounts for 5 bases at V and 4 bases at J, while the number of junction bases matched to no gene is 7. The reference TRBV11-2 and TRBJ2-1 proteins fill in what lies around the CDR3, so the full variable domain reads EAGVAQSPRYKIIEKRQSVAFWCNPISGHATLYWYQQILGQGPKLLIQFQNNGVVDDSQLPKDRFSAERLKGVDSTLKIQPAKLEDSAVYLCASSIRLAGIYNEQFFGPGTRLTVL.